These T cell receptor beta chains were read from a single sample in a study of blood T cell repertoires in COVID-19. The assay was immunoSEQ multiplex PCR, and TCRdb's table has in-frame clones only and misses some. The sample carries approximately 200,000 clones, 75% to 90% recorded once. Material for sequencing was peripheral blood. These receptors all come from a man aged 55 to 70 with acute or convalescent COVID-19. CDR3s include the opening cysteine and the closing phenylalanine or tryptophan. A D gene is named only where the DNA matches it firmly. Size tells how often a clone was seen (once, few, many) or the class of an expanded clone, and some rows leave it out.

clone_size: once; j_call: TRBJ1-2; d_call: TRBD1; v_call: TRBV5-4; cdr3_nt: TGTGCCAGCAGCCTAGGGACAGGGCCGACTTATGGCTACACCTTC; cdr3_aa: CASSLGTGPTYGYTF
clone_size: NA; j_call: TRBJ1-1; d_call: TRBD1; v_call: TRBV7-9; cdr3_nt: TGTGCCAGCAGCTTACCTGGGACAGCGAACACTGAAGCTTTCTTT; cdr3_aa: CASSLPGTANTEAFF
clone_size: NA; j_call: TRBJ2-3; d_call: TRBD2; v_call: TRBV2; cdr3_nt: TGTGCCAGCCGCGGGGGGATAATGGCAGATACGCAGTATTTT; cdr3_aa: CASRGGIMADTQYF
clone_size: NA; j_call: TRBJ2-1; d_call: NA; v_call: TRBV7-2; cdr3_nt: TGTGCCAGCAGCCCTGCGCCCGGGACTCTTAATGAGCAGTTCTTC; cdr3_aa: CASSPAPGTLNEQFF
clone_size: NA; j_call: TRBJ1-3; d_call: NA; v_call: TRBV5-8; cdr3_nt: TGTGCCAGCACCCTAGCGAGCTCTGGAAACACCATATATTTT; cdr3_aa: CASTLASSGNTIYF
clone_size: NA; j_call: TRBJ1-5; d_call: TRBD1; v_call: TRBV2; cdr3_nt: TGTGCCAGCAGGGGGGGACAGGGATATAGCAATCAGCCCCAGCATTTT; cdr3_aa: CASRGGQGYSNQPQHF
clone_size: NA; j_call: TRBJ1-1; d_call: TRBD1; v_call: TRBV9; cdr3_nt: TGTGCCAGCAGCGTACGACAAGACAGGGAGCCAGCTTTCTTT; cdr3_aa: CASSVRQDREPAFF
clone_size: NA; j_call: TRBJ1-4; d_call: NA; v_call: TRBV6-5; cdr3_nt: TGTGCCAGCAGTTACTCGACAGGACCTAATGAAAAACTGTTTTTT; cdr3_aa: CASSYSTGPNEKLFF
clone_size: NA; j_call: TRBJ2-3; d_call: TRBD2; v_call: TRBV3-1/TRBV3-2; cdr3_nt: TGTGCCAGCAGCCACGGGAGCGGGAGGGCCTCCACAGATACGCAGTATTTT; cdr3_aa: CASSHGSGRASTDTQYF
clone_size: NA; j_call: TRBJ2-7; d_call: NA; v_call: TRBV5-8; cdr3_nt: TGTGCCAGCAGCTTGGGGGCAGGGAAACTCTACGAGCAGTACTTC; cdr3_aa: CASSLGAGKLYEQYF
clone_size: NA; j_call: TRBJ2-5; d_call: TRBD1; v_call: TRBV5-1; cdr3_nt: TGCGCCAGCAGCCCCGACAGGGGGCAAGAGACCCAGTACTTC; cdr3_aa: CASSPDRGQETQYF
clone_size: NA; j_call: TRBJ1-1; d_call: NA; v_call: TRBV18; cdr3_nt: TGTGCCAGCTCACCGGGGCTGAACACTGAAGCTTTCTTT; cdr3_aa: CASSPGLNTEAFF
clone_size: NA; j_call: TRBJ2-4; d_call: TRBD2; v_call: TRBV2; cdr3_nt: TGTGCCAGCAGCGGAGGTTTTGGGAGGGGTGTTCAGTACTTC; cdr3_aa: CASSGGFGRGVQYF
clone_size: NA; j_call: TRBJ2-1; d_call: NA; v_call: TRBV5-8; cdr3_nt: TGTGCCAGCAGCTTGCCCGGGCGGGATGAGCAGTTCTTC; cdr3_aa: CASSLPGRDEQFF
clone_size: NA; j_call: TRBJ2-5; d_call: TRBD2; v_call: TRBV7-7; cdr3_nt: TGTGCTAGCAGCTTAAGCGGGAGTGTCGTAGAGACCCAGTACTTC; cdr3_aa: CASSLSGSVVETQYF
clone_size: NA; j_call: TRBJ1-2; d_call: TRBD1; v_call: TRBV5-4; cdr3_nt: TGTGTCAGCAGCTTGGATTGGACAGGGGATGGCTACACCTTC; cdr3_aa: CVSSLDWTGDGYTF
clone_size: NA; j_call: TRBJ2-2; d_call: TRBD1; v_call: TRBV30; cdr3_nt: TGTGCTCAAACCGGGACAGGGGTTAGCACCGGGGAGCTGTTTTTT; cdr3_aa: CAQTGTGVSTGELFF
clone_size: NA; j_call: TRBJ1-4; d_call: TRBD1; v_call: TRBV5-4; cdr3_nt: TGTGCCAGCAGCTTGGGGGGACAGTCTAATGAAAAACTGTTTTTT; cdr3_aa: CASSLGGQSNEKLFF
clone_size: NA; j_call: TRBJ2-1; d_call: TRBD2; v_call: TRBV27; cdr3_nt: TGTGCCAGCAGTTCCGGTAGGCTAGCGGAGGCGGGGCAGTTCTTC; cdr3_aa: CASSSGRLAEAGQFF
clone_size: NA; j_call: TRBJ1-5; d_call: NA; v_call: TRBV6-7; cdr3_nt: TGTGCCAGCAGTTACAAGACAGGTTATCAGCCCCAGCATTTT; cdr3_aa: CASSYKTGYQPQHF
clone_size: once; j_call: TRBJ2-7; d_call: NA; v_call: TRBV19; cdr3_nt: TGTGCCAGTAGGTTCTCCGGTTCCTACGAGCAGTACTTC; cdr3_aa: CASRFSGSYEQYF
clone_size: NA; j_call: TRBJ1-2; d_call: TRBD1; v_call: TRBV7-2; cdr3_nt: TGTGCCAGCAGCTTGACTCAGGGGGACAATGGCGGCTACACCTTC; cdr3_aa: CASSLTQGDNGGYTF
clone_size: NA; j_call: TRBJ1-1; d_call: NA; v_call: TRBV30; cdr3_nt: TGTGCCTGGAGTGTACAGAGAATGAACACTGAAGCTTTCTTT; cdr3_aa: CAWSVQRMNTEAFF
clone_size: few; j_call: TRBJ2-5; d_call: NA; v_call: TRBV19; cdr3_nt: TGTGCCAGTAGTTTCACGGGAGTGCAAGAGACCCAGTACTTC; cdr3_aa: CASSFTGVQETQYF
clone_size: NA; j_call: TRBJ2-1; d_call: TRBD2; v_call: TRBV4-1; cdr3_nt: TGCGCCAGCAGCGAAAGTAGCGGGAAGAGCTCCTACAATGAGCAGTTCTTC; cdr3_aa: CASSESSGKSSYNEQFF
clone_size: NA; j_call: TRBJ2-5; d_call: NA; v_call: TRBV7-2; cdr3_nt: TGTGCCAGCAGCTTAGTTTCCGCGGGACTGCCTCAAGAGACCCAGTACTTC; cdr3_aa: CASSLVSAGLPQETQYF
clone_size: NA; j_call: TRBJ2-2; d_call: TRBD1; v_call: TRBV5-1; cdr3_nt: TGCGCCAGCAGCCCGGGACAGGGGGCAAGGGAGCTGTTTTTT; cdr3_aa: CASSPGQGARELFF
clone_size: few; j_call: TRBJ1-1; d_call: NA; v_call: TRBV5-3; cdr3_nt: TGTGCCAGAAGCTGCCCGAAGCCGTGCTTT; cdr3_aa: CARSCPKPCF
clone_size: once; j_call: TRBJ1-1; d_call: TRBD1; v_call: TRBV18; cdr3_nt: TGTGCCAGCTCACCGGGGGACAGCTTCTCTGAAGCTTTCTTT; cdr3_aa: CASSPGDSFSEAFF
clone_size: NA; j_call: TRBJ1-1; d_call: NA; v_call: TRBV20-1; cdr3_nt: TGCAGTGCTAGTTACAGGGTTGTGTTAACTGAAGCTTTCTTT; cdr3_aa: CSASYRVVLTEAFF
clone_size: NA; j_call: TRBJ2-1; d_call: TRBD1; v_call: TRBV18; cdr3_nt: TGTGCCAACTCACCCTGGCCAGGGGGTGAGCAGTTCTTC; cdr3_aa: CANSPWPGGEQFF
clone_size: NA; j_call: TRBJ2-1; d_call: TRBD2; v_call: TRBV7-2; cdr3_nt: TGTGCCAGCAGCTGGAGCGGGACTGTAAACAATGAGCAGTTCTTC; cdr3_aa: CASSWSGTVNNEQFF
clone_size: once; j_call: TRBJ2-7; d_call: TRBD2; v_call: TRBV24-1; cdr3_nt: TGTGCCACCAGCCTAGCGGGGTCCTACGAGCAGTACTTC; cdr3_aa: CATSLAGSYEQYF
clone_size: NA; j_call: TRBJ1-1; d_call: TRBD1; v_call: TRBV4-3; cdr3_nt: TGCGCCAGCAGCCTCCACAGGGGGGGGAGGACTGAAGCTTTCTTT; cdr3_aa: CASSLHRGGRTEAFF
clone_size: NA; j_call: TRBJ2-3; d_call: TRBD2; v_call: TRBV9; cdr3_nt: TGTGCCAGCAGCGTAGGGTCTAGCGGGAGCACAGATACGCAGTATTTT; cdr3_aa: CASSVGSSGSTDTQYF
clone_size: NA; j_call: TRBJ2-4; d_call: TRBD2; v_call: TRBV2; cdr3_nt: TGTGCCAGCAGGTCGGGGACTAGCGCTGCCAAAAACATTCAGTACTTC; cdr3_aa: CASRSGTSAAKNIQYF
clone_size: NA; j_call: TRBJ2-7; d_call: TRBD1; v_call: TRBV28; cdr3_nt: TGTGCCAGCAGGACTACAGGGGGGAACTCCTACGAGCAGTACTTC; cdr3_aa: CASRTTGGNSYEQYF
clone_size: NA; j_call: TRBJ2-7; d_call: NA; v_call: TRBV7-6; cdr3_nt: TGTGCCAGCAGCTCTAGTCCTACCGCTTCGAATTTTCACGAGCAGTACTTC; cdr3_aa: CASSSSPTASNFHEQYF
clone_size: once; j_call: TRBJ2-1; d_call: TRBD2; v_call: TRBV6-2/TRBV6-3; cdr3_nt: TGTGCCAGCAGCCTAGCGGGGCCCTACAATGAGCAGTTCTTC; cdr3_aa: CASSLAGPYNEQFF
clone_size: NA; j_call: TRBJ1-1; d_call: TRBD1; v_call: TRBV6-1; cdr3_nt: TGTGCCAGCAGTGCAGCCGGGACAGGGCCTAACACTGAAGCTTTCTTT; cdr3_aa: CASSAAGTGPNTEAFF
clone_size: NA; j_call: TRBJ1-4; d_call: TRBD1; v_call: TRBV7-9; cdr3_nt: TGTGCCAGCAGCTTAGCAGGGGGCGATGAAAAACTGTTTTTT; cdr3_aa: CASSLAGGDEKLFF
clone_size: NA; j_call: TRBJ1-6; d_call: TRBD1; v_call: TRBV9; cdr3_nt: TGTGCCAGCAGCGTGACAGGGATGATGGGTTCACCCCTCCACTTT; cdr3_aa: CASSVTGMMGSPLHF
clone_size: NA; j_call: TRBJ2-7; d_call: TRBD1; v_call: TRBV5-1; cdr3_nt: TGCGCCAGCAGCCCGACCGGGACAGGGGTCTACGAGCAGTACTTC; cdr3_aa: CASSPTGTGVYEQYF
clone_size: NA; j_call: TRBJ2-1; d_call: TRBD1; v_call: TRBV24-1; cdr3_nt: TGTGCCACCAGTGACCCCGGACAGGCCAATGAGCAGTTCTTC; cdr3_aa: CATSDPGQANEQFF